One sample yielded the 14 T cell receptor beta chains listed below, sequenced in a study of shared clonotypes between healthy human individuals. Measured with immunoSEQ multiplex PCR; TCRdb has only the in-frame clones, and not every one. Here the sample spans more than 450,000 clones, 75% to 85% being singletons. Sequences were obtained from PBMCs. The receptors come from a woman in her thirties or forties in good health. Some clones in this sample may be carry-over from other donors' samples.

Here the CDR3 DNA reads TGTGCCAGCAGTGAGCGGGACTCTGGGGCCAACGTCCTGACTTTC. It yields the protein CASSERDSGANVLTF. V gene TRBV6-1 combines with J gene TRBJ2-6, with D maybe TRBD2 (6 bases). Between the trimmed V and J ends, which lost 3 bases and 0 bases, there was a span of 6 bases. Germline lookup yields CDR1 MNHNS and CDR2 SASEGT. CDR3 length equals 15 residues.

The genes are TRBV29-1 and TRBJ2-3; tentatively, D is TRBD1 (5 bases). Trimming took off 5 bases at V and 4 bases at J, with 16 bases between the two ends. The germline CDR1 and CDR2 sequences are SQVTM and ANQGSEA. The CDR3 contains 14 residues. The CDR3 loop is CSVWGKGLADTQYF. The CDR3 DNA reads TGCAGCGTTTGGGGCAAGGGCCTCGCAGATACGCAGTATTTT.

V gene TRBV5-1 combines with J gene TRBJ1-2, with 7 bases fitting TRBD1. The junction had 10 bases not matched to a gene; V was cut back by 3 bases and J by 5 bases. The CDR3 consists of 15 residues. Looked up from germline, CDR1 is SGHRS and CDR2 is YFSETQ. The CDR3 coding sequence is TGCGCCAGCAGCTCTTCTCCCGGGACAGAGTATGGCTACACCTTC. Translated: CASSSSPGTEYGYTF.

The chain employs TRBV30 and TRBJ2-3, with no clear D. The CDR3 has 13 residues. From germline, CDR1 is GTSNPN and CDR2 SVGIG (reference sequence). The V gene lost 0 bases and the J gene lost 2 bases, with 6 bases spanning the gap. The CDR3 DNA is TGTGCCTGGAGTGTATCCCTCACAGATACGCAGTATTTT. As protein: CAWSVSLTDTQYF. The full variable domain, rest sourced from reference TRBV30 and TRBJ2-3, is SQTIHQWPATLVQPVGSPLSLECTVEGTSNPNLYWYRQAAGRGLQLLFYSVGIGQISSEVPQNLSASRPQDRQFILSSKKLLLSDSGFYLCAWSVSLTDTQYFGPGTRLTVL.

V and J are TRBV15 and TRBJ1-4; TRBD1 matches at 12 bases. V lost 2 bases, J lost 7 bases, and 2 bases stayed unmatched. CDR1 is LNHNV and CDR2 is YYDKDF in the germline V gene (reference sequence). The CDR3 has 15 residues. CDR3 protein: CATSRPGQGAEKLFF. The CDR3 DNA reads as TGTGCCACCAGCAGACCGGGACAGGGGGCTGAAAAACTGTTTTTT.

The rearrangement joins TRBV5-1 to TRBJ2-1; 16 bases are shared with TRBD2. The CDR3 totals 19 residues. Germline assignment: CDR1 SGHRS and CDR2 YFSETQ. The trim removed 0 bases at V and 2 bases at J, leaving 5 bases unmatched. In nucleotides, the CDR3 is TGCGCCAGCAGCTTGGTGGCCGGGACTAGCGGGAGGGCCTACAATGAGCAGTTCTTC. Translating gives CASSLVAGTSGRAYNEQFF.

The rearrangement links TRBV30 to TRBJ2-7; 8 bases agree with TRBD1. The CDR3 runs to 16 residues. V was pared by 2 bases and J by 2 bases, with 11 bases of the junction left unmatched. Germline V lookup: CDR1 GTSNPN, CDR2 SVGIG (reference sequence). The CDR3 DNA reads as TGTGCCTGGAGTTGGTCAGGGGGCGTCCCGGCCTACGAGCAGTACTTC. This gives the protein CAWSWSGGVPAYEQYF. The complete variable domain, with remaining parts taken from reference TRBV30 and TRBJ2-7, reads SQTIHQWPATLVQPVGSPLSLECTVEGTSNPNLYWYRQAAGRGLQLLFYSVGIGQISSEVPQNLSASRPQDRQFILSSKKLLLSDSGFYLCAWSWSGGVPAYEQYFGPGTRLTVT.

The gene calls are TRBV7-9 and TRBJ2-1; 7 nucleotides align to TRBD2. Germline V gives CDR1 SEHNR, CDR2 FQNEAQ (reference sequence). J lost 0 bases, V lost 11 bases, and 7 bases had no gene match. CDR3 size: 14 residues. This CDR3 reads CAFYRGDSYNEQFF. CDR3 nucleotide sequence: TGTGCCTTCTACCGGGGGGACTCCTACAATGAGCAGTTCTTC.

Worth noting for this clone: The same CDR3 is also encoded by other DNA sequences in this sample. The V call is TRBV7-2, the J call TRBJ2-7, with 10 positions matching TRBD2. The CDR3 has 15 amino acids. Germline V gene lookup returns CDR1 SGHTA and CDR2 FQGNSA. Trimming took 1 base from V and 4 from J; bases not matched to a gene: 4. The CDR3 sequence: CASSLVSSGSYEQYF. The CDR3 DNA reads as TGTGCCAGCAGCTTAGTGTCTAGCGGGAGTTACGAGCAGTACTTC.

The chain combines TRBV28 with TRBJ1-1; D gene ambiguous. Trimming pared 8 bases from V and 3 bases from J, leaving 19 bases between. Germline CDR1 and CDR2: MDHEN and SYDVKM. The CDR3 runs 15 residues. CDR3 sequence (DNA): TGTGCCAGCCACCGTGGACCGCCTGTAGACACTGAAGCTTTCTTT. Encoded protein: CASHRGPPVDTEAFF.

The count of this clone is one. The CDR3: CASRPGSSYEQYF. The CDR3 nucleotides are TGTGCCAGTAGGCCCGGTAGCTCCTACGAGCAGTACTTC. V gene TRBV19 combines with J gene TRBJ2-7; D uncertain. The CDR3 consists of 13 residues. Looked up from germline, CDR1 is LNHDA and CDR2 is SQIVND (reference sequence). Trimming shortened V by 6 bases and J by 0 bases, and 9 bases separated the two germline ends.

The rearrangement joins TRBV27 to TRBJ2-1; the D gene is possibly TRBD2 (5 bases). V was trimmed by 7 bases and J by 10 bases, leaving 17 bases between them. The CDR3 spans 13 residues. The germline V gene encodes CDR1 MNHEY and CDR2 SMNVEV (reference sequence). The chain's CDR3 is CASILGRDGEQFF. The CDR3 DNA follows: TGTGCCAGCATCCTAGGTCGGGATGGCGAGCAGTTCTTC.

The J gene is TRBJ2-1, the V gene TRBV5-4; D gene ambiguous. Trimming cost V 0 bases and J 10 bases, with 5 bases left between them. The CDR3 extends over 11 amino acids. The germline V gene encodes CDR1 SGHNT and CDR2 YYREEE (reference sequence). CDR3 coding DNA: TGTGCCAGCAGCTTGGGGGCGGAGCAGTTCTTC. Its translation: CASSLGAEQFF. Based on the CDR3 plus reference TRBV5-4 and TRBJ2-1, the full variable domain is ETGVTQSPTHLIKTRGQQVTLRCSSQSGHNTVSWYQQALGQGPQFIFQYYREEENGRGNFPPRFSGLQFPNYSSELNVNALELDDSALYLCASSLGAEQFFGPGTRLTVL.

J is TRBJ2-3 and V is TRBV18; 11 bases match TRBD2. Germline loops: CDR1 KGHSH, CDR2 LQKENI. The trim removed 2 bases at V and 5 bases at J, leaving 9 bases unmatched. The CDR3 sequence is 17 residues long. The CDR3 sequence is CASSPTGLAARVDTQYF. The CDR3 coding sequence is TGTGCCAGCTCACCAACGGGACTAGCGGCCCGGGTAGATACGCAGTATTTT.